This T cell receptor beta chain was identified during a study of blood T cell repertoires in COVID-19. Study overall: Whether acute or convalescent, the COVID-19 samples came from the United States, Italy and Spain. PBMCs, B-cell-depleted T cells, or T cells were the source of the cDNA or gDNA that made up the material.

Some clones are missing from TCRdb's copy, which holds only in-frame ones; the method was immunoSEQ multiplex PCR. The table has about 310,000 clones, approximately 90% seen once. The V end lost 3 bases, the J end lost 4 bases, and 15 bases lay between the germline ends. Germline CDR1 and CDR2: DFQATT and SNEGSKA (reference sequence). The CDR3 totals 15 residues. Participants' own reports of clinical history determined their cohort assignment. Recovered Cohort 3 donors showed two negative PCRs, clearance, or symptom resolution. This TCR was recovered from a woman in her thirties or forties who had recovered from COVID-19. The chain uses TRBV20-1 and TRBJ2-2, with D tentatively TRBD1 (5 bases). The material sequenced was PBMCs or T cells enriched from blood (not recorded which). In DNA form, the CDR3 reads TGCAGTGCTAGTTGGGGCCTCTCGGCCACCGGGGAGCTGTTTTTT. It is translated as CSASWGLSATGELFF.